This T cell receptor (beta chain) was identified during a study of CD8 T cells in ankylosing spondylitis (dated by TCRdb to the late 2010s). For the study in its entirety: The study profiled T cell receptor beta repertoires in healthy donors and ankylosing spondylitis patients to find disease-linked TCR variants. In total, the full study cohort was made up of about 99 healthy donors and approximately 24 ankylosing spondylitis patients. Peripheral blood samples were taken, and synovial fluid was additionally collected from ankylosing spondylitis patients. Summary of the overall study and its limitations: Blood from ankylosing spondylitis patients appeared to be characterized by a TCR beta motif composed of roughly eight highly homologous amino acid variants. Some of the motif variants had been reported before in the synovial fluid and blood of reactive arthritis patients, a finding that suggests common disease-initiation mechanisms. The disease-linked clones were reported as significantly enriched in matched synovial fluid samples from ankylosing spondylitis patients. The disease-linked clones had a CD8+ phenotype and were found at relatively low frequencies in peripheral blood.

Synovial fluid samples and blood samples obtained from the same ankylosing spondylitis patients were matched. This clonotype was observed a handful of times. Its antigen is still unknown. Base quality data are lacking; no much larger clone is found one base away. From the cysteine up to the phenylalanine, the CDR3 has a length of 15 residues. Only the CDR3 portion is preserved as DNA: 45 bases, with reading frame beginning at the first base. V is shortened by 6 bases, J by 6 bases, and the region joining them spans 20 bases. CDR1 and CDR2 (MDHEN, SYDVKM) derive from the germline V gene. Sequencing relied on an Illumina HiSeq 2500. Quantitative 5'-RACE with molecular barcodes was the method used to prepare the TCR beta libraries. As for the authors' bioinformatics: To identify disease-linked TCR variants, a new computational method was used, one built on a probabilistic model of VDJ rearrangement. The public reads were reanalyzed by TCRdb: fastp trimming at Q25, MiXCR alignment, in-frame beta chains only. For every CDR3 protein sequence, its rows merge into one entry that carries the most common genes and DNA. These V and J calls derive from TCRdb rather than the authors' analysis. In all, the sample holds about 140,000 distinct CDR3 sequences, and roughly 7.7% of those were seen once. The ten largest clones capture roughly 8% of the sample.

The sequenced sample was synovial fluid, either unsorted or a sorted T cell fraction (not recorded which). The chain employs TRBV28 and TRBJ1-2; no D gene can be assigned with confidence. This receptor was obtained from a male donor with ankylosing spondylitis. Read as DNA, the sequence is TGTGCCAGCAGGACCCCGGGCTCCCAGTCGCATGGCTACACCTTC. It translates as CASRTPGSQSHGYTF.